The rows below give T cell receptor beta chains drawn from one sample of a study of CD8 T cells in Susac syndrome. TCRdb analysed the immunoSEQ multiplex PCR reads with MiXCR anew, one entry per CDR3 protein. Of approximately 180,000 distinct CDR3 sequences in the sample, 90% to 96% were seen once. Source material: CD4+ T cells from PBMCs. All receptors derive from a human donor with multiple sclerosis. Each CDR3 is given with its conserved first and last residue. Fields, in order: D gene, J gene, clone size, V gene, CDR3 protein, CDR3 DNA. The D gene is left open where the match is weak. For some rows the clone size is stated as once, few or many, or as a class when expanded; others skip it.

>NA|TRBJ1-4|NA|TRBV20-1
CSARPGGEKLFF
TGCAGTGCTAGACCCGGGGGAGAAAAACTGTTTTTT
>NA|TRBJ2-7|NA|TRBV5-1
CASRWQQGPEQYF
TGCGCCAGCAGATGGCAACAGGGTCCCGAGCAGTACTTC
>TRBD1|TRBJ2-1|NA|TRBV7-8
CASSSWTGHNEQFF
TGTGCCAGCAGCTCGTGGACAGGGCACAATGAGCAGTTCTTC
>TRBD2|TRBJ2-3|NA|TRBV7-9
CASSSRLAGSTDTQYF
TGTGCCAGCAGCTCTCGACTAGCGGGGAGCACAGATACGCAGTATTTT
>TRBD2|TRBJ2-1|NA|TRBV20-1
CSAKGTSGLNEQFF
TGCAGTGCTAAGGGGACTAGCGGGTTAAATGAGCAGTTCTTC
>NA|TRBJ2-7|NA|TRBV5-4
CASSLPPSSEQYF
TGTGCCAGCAGCTTGCCCCCCTCCTCCGAGCAGTACTTC
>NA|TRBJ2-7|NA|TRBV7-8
CASSTSRASYEQYF
TGTGCCAGCAGCACAAGCAGGGCTTCCTACGAGCAGTACTTC
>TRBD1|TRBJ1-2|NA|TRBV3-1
CASTNLRKDRSYTF
TGTGCCAGCACAAATTTAAGGAAGGACAGGAGCTACACCTTC
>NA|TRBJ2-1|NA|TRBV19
CASTSSGGRVYNEQFF
TGTGCCAGTACTTCTAGTGGGGGACGAGTCTACAATGAGCAGTTCTTC
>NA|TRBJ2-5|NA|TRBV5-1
CASSKTAFETQYF
TGCGCCAGCAGCAAGACAGCCTTCGAGACCCAGTACTTC
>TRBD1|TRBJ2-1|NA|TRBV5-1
CASSADRGNEQFF
TGCGCCAGCAGCGCGGACAGGGGCAATGAGCAGTTCTTC
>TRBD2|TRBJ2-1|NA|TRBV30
CAWSGDRTSGGYNEQFF
TGTGCCTGGAGTGGGGACCGGACTAGCGGGGGCTACAATGAGCAGTTCTTC
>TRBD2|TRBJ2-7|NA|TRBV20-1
CSATGGGALYEQYF
TGCAGTGCTACTGGCGGGGGGGCCCTCTACGAGCAGTACTTC
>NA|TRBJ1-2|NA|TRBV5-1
CASSLDGGYYGYTF
TGCGCCAGCAGCTTGGATGGGGGTTACTATGGCTACACCTTC
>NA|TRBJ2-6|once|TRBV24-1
CATSDEGSGANVLTF
TGTGCCACCAGTGACGAGGGGTCTGGGGCCAACGTCCTGACTTTC
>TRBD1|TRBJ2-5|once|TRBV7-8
CASQPDRGLETQYF
TGTGCCAGCCAACCCGACAGGGGGCTGGAGACCCAGTACTTC
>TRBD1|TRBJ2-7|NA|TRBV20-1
CSARTGGYEQYF
TGCAGTGCTAGGACAGGGGGCTACGAGCAGTACTTC
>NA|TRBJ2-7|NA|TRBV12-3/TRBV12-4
CASSQGLLYEQYF
TGTGCCAGCAGCCAGGGTTTACTCTACGAGCAGTACTTC
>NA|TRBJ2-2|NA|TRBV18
CASSPQQDTGELFF
TGTGCCAGCTCACCACAACAGGACACCGGGGAGCTGTTTTTT
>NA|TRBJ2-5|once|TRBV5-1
CASSLFEGRETQYF
TGCGCCAGCAGCTTGTTCGAGGGCCGAGAGACCCAGTACTTC
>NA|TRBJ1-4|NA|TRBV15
CATSRINEKLFF
TGTGCCACCAGCAGGATTAATGAAAAACTGTTTTTT
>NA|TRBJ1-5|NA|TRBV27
CASSLRLGPGNQPQHF
TGTGCCAGCAGTTTACGGTTGGGGCCTGGCAATCAGCCCCAGCATTTT
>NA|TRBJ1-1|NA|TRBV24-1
CATRPTGNTEAFF
TGTGCCACCAGACCGACAGGGAACACTGAAGCTTTCTTT
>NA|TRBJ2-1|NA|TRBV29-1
CSVVGRGGYNEQFF
TGCAGCGTTGTGGGCAGGGGGGGGTACAATGAGCAGTTCTTC
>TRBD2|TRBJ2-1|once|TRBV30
CAWSLWGGNEQFF
TGTGCCTGGAGTTTGTGGGGGGGCAATGAGCAGTTCTTC
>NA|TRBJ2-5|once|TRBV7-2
CASSLGQGAGETQYF
TGTGCCAGCAGCTTAGGACAGGGAGCGGGAGAGACCCAGTACTTC
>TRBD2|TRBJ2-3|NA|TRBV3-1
CASRRLAGNTQYF
TGTGCCAGCAGACGGTTAGCGGGAAATACGCAGTATTTT
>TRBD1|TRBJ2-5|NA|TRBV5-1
CASSLVGTGNQETQYF
TGCGCCAGCAGCTTGGTGGGGACAGGTAACCAAGAGACCCAGTACTTC
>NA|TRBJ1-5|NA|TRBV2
CASSIGGNQPQHF
TGTGCCAGCAGTATAGGGGGCAATCAGCCCCAGCATTTT
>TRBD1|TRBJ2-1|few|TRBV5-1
CASSSEGQGAYNEQFF
TGCGCCAGCAGCTCCGAGGGACAGGGGGCATACAATGAGCAGTTCTTC
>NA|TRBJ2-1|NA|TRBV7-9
CASSRGPGASYNEQFF
TGTGCCAGCAGCCGGGGGCCGGGGGCATCCTACAATGAGCAGTTCTTC
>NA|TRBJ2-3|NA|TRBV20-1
CSASEGGSDTQYF
TGCAGTGCTAGTGAGGGGGGGAGTGATACGCAGTATTTT
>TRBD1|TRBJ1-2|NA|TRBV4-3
CASSPGQGLYGYTF
TGCGCCAGCAGCCCCGGACAGGGGCTCTATGGCTACACCTTC
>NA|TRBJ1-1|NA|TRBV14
CASSPYRGVNTEAFF
TGTGCCAGCAGCCCGTACCGCGGAGTGAACACTGAAGCTTTCTTT
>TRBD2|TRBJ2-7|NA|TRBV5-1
CASSSGLASPYEQYF
TGCGCCAGCAGCTCCGGACTAGCGAGCCCCTACGAGCAGTACTTC
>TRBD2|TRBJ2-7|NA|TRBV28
CATGLAGRYEQYF
TGTGCCACCGGACTAGCGGGGAGATACGAGCAGTACTTC
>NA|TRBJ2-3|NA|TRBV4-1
CASSQVGAPLDTQYF
TGCGCCAGCAGCCAAGTAGGGGCCCCCCTGGATACGCAGTATTTT
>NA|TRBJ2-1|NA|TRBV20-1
CSAREAAKRNEQFF
TGCAGTGCTAGAGAGGCAGCGAAGCGCAATGAGCAGTTCTTC
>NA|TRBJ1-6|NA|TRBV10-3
CAIRDSGINSPLHF
TGTGCCATCAGGGACTCGGGAATCAATTCACCCCTCCACTTT
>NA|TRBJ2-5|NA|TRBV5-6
CASSNRWPQETQYF
TGTGCCAGCAGCAACCGGTGGCCCCAAGAGACCCAGTACTTC
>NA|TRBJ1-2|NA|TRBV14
CASSQPHVQTNYGYTF
TGTGCCAGCAGCCAACCTCATGTACAGACTAACTATGGCTACACCTTC
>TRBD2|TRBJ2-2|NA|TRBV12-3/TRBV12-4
CASSPVSLAGGGAGELFF
TGTGCCAGCAGTCCCGTTTCCCTAGCGGGTGGTGGAGCCGGGGAGCTGTTTTTT
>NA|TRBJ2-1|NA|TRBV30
CAWSVNGWQFF
TGTGCCTGGAGTGTAAATGGCTGGCAGTTCTTC
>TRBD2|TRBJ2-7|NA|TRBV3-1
CASSRGLAGGQHEQYF
TGTGCCAGCAGCCGAGGACTAGCGGGGGGGCAACACGAGCAGTACTTC
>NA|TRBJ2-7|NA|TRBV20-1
CSASGGPSYEQYF
TGCAGTGCTAGCGGGGGCCCCTCCTACGAGCAGTACTTC
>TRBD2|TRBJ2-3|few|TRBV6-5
CASSRTSGGTDTQYF
TGTGCCAGCAGTCGGACTAGCGGGGGGACAGATACGCAGTATTTT
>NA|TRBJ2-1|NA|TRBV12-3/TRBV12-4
CASSRILNEQFF
TGTGCCAGCAGTCGAATTCTCAATGAGCAGTTCTTC